This entry is about one TCR beta chain. Here immunoSEQ multiplex PCR was the method, and the copy in TCRdb shows in-frame clones only, minus some. This table holds more than 80,000 clones, 80% found once. The data belong to a study of blood T cell repertoires in COVID-19. Study-wide background: T cells, B-cell-depleted T cells, or PBMCs provided the cDNA or gDNA that served as material.

This CDR3 is built from 14 residues. Trimming left V 5 bases short and J 8 bases short, with 16 bases between. Germline V gene sequence: CDR1 LNHDA, CDR2 SQIVND (reference sequence). The sequencing sample was made of peripheral blood. This receptor was taken from a human donor in a cohort sampled during active COVID-19. The V gene is TRBV19, the J gene TRBJ2-1; weak D call: TRBD1 (5 bases). CDR3 in amino acids: CASSGPRDMYEQFF. Written as DNA, the CDR3 is TGTGCCAGTAGTGGGCCCAGGGATATGTATGAGCAGTTCTTC.